These 29 T cell receptor beta chains were all obtained from the same sample, sequenced in a study of lymphopenia after photon versus proton radiotherapy. The assay was immunoSEQ multiplex PCR, and TCRdb's table has in-frame clones only and misses some. This sample yields approximately 40,000 clones, of which approximately 86% are seen a single time; 10% belongs to the top ten. Material: peripheral blood, obtained from a patient treated with proton-based radiotherapy. These receptors all come from a woman aged 70-85 years with pancreatic cancer. Some clones in this sample may be carry-over from other donors' samples.

CDR3 sequence (DNA): TGCGCCAGCAGCCTGAGAGGGGGCGACGCTGAAGCTTTCTTT. Translating gives CASSLRGGDAEAFF. The chain combines TRBV4-1 with TRBJ1-1; 7 bases align to TRBD1. V trimming: 4 bases; J trimming: 6 bases; junction bases outside the gene matches: 8. The CDR3 covers 14 residues. Per germline, CDR1 MGHRA and CDR2 YSYEKL.

The chain employs TRBV11-2 and TRBJ2-5; D remains ambiguous. The germline gives CDR1 SGHAT, CDR2 FQNNGV. V lost 0 bases and J lost 3, with 5 bases in between. The CDR3 consists of 13 residues. CDR3 loop: CASSLDREETQYF. CDR3 nucleotides: TGTGCCAGCAGCTTAGATCGGGAAGAGACCCAGTACTTC.

The J gene is TRBJ2-1, the V gene TRBV7-2; D is ambiguous. CDR3 length equals 15 residues. Germline V gives CDR1 SGHTA, CDR2 FQGNSA. V was clipped by 2 bases and J by 4 bases, with 12 bases between them. The CDR3 is CASSLKFGGYNEQFF. The CDR3 region has the DNA TGTGCCAGCAGCTTAAAGTTCGGCGGATACAATGAGCAGTTCTTC.

This chain connects TRBV5-1 to TRBJ2-7; 7 bases are a match to TRBD2. CDR1 SGHRS and CDR2 YFSETQ come from the germline V gene. The CDR3 is 14 amino acids. J lost 0 bases, V lost 4 bases, and 4 bases had no gene match. CDR3 protein: CASSLGTNSYEQYF. As DNA, the CDR3 is TGCGCCAGCAGCCTAGGGACTAACTCCTACGAGCAGTACTTC.

This chain joins TRBV29-1 and TRBJ2-7; the match to TRBD2 covers 7 bases. Trimming took 2 bases from V and 6 from J; bases not matched to a gene: 10. The CDR3 is 14 amino acids. Germline-derived CDR1 and CDR2 are SQVTM and ANQGSEA. This CDR3 is CSVETFSGPGEQYF. Written as DNA, the CDR3 is TGCAGCGTTGAAACGTTTAGCGGGCCAGGCGAGCAGTACTTC.

V is TRBV7-9 and J is TRBJ2-1; perhaps TRBD1 as D (6 bases). Trimming cost V 1 base and J 8 bases, with 15 bases left between them. Germline values: CDR1 SEHNR, CDR2 FQNEAQ (reference sequence). This CDR3 contains 15 residues. The CDR3 loop reads CASSLGGGALDEQFF. The CDR3 DNA sequence: TGTGCCAGCAGCTTAGGAGGGGGAGCGCTTGATGAGCAGTTCTTC.

The chain couples TRBV28 to TRBJ2-5; 8 bases align to TRBD1. V dropped 6 bases and J dropped 10; count of bases not matched to a gene: 16. This CDR3 is built from 15 residues. Per germline, CDR1 MDHEN and CDR2 SYDVKM. CDR3 nucleotide sequence: TGTGCCAGCAGCAACCCCAGGGGGCGAACTGAGCTCCAGTACTTC. It translates to CASSNPRGRTELQYF.

The chain employs TRBV27 and TRBJ2-1; a possible D gene is TRBD2 (6 bases). The germline CDR1 and CDR2 sequences are MNHEY and SMNVEV (reference sequence). This CDR3 is built from 15 residues. The V end was cut by 3 bases, the J end by 4 bases, with 13 bases between. In DNA, the CDR3 is TGTGCCAGCAGTTTCTGGGGACTGGATTACAATGAGCAGTTCTTC. Translated, it gives CASSFWGLDYNEQFF.

This sequence joins TRBV19 and TRBJ2-3, with 14 positions matching TRBD2. With V trimmed by 7 bases and J by 2 bases, 8 bases remained unmatched. Germline CDR1 reads LNHDA; CDR2 reads SQIVND (reference sequence). This CDR3 comprises 17 residues. The CDR3 coding sequence is TGTGCCAGTACCAGACTAGCGGGAGGGCATCCCACAGATACGCAGTATTTT. This sequence encodes CASTRLAGGHPTDTQYF.

J is TRBJ2-1 and V is TRBV5-1; the D gene is possibly TRBD2 (6 bases). The CDR3 is 14 amino acids. Looked up from germline, CDR1 is SGHRS and CDR2 is YFSETQ. Trimming cost V 0 bases and J 7 bases, with 11 bases left between them. In DNA form, the CDR3 reads TGCGCCAGCAGCTTGGTGGAGGAGGGAAATGAGCAGTTCTTC. This translates into CASSLVEEGNEQFF.

This chain uses TRBV6-1 with TRBJ1-5; possible D gene TRBD1, 5 bases. V lost 4 bases, J lost 6 bases, and 13 bases lay in between. The CDR3 is 14 amino acids. The germline V gene encodes CDR1 MNHNS and CDR2 SASEGT. CDR3: CASSASGGSQPQHF. The CDR3, as DNA: TGTGCCAGCAGTGCCTCGGGGGGTAGTCAGCCCCAGCATTTT.

The chain recombines TRBV19 with TRBJ2-3; 7 nucleotides align to TRBD1. CDR1 and CDR2 from the germline V gene are LNHDA and SQIVND (reference sequence). V shed 6 bases, J shed 2 bases, and the junction held 5 bases outside the gene matches. The CDR3 consists of 14 residues. The CDR3 is CASREQGDTDTQYF. Here the CDR3 DNA reads TGTGCCAGTAGGGAGCAGGGGGACACAGATACGCAGTATTTT.

The chain recombines TRBV4-3 with TRBJ2-7; D assignment may be TRBD1 or TRBD2 (5 bases each). Germline V lookup: CDR1 LGHNA, CDR2 YSLEER. V shed 0 bases and J shed 6 bases, with 12 bases lying between them. The CDR3 has 14 residues. The CDR3 sequence: CASSQEVAGTEQYF. Written as DNA, the CDR3 is TGCGCCAGCAGCCAAGAGGTCGCAGGGACCGAGCAGTACTTC.

The chain joins TRBV10-3 to TRBJ2-3, with 10 bases matching TRBD2. The J segment lost 4 bases and the V segment lost 4 bases, leaving 2 bases of the junction unmatched. The germline V gene has CDR1 ENHRY and CDR2 SYGVKD. The CDR3 has 14 amino acids. CDR3 region: CAISGTSGSDTQYF. The DNA of the CDR3 is TGTGCCATCAGTGGGACTAGCGGTTCAGATACGCAGTATTTT.

In this sample, this clone turned up once. This chain uses TRBV7-2 with TRBJ1-1; D unresolved. In germline, CDR1 is SGHTA, CDR2 FQGNSA. The CDR3 spans 13 residues. Between the trimmed V and J ends, which lost 1 base and 2 bases, there was a span of 5 bases. The CDR3 spells CASSLEANTEAFF. DNA of the CDR3: TGTGCCAGCAGCTTAGAGGCCAACACTGAAGCTTTCTTT.

The chain links TRBV11-2 to TRBJ2-7; D may be TRBD1 (5 bases). CDR1 is SGHAT, CDR2 FQNNGV, per germline. The CDR3 consists of 14 residues. Trimming removed 0 bases at V and 4 bases at J, with 10 bases between. CDR3: CASSLDPQVYEQYF. The CDR3 nucleotides are TGTGCCAGCAGCTTAGATCCACAGGTTTACGAGCAGTACTTC.

CDR3 region: CASSEGQLNEKLFF. CDR3 coding DNA: TGTGCCAGCAGTGAGGGGCAGTTGAATGAAAAACTGTTTTTT. The V gene is TRBV28, the J gene TRBJ1-4, with TRBD1 as a possible D gene (5 bases). Germline CDR1 and CDR2: MDHEN and SYDVKM. CDR3 length equals 14 residues. Deletions cut 5 bases from V and 5 bases from J, with 12 bases between.

Comment on this clone: An end of the junction differs from the germline gene, which may be a read error. The chain carries TRBV7-7 and TRBJ2-6, with 10 bases that match TRBD1. The CDR3 length is 18 residues. The germline V gene has CDR1 SSHAT and CDR2 FNYEAQ (reference sequence). CDR3 sequence: CASSKTGGLDSGANVLTF. CDR3 coding DNA: TGTGCTAGCAGCAAGACAGGGGGCCTTGACTCTGGGGCCAACGTCCTGACTTTC.

The chain recombines TRBV28 with TRBJ1-4, with TRBD1 as a possible D gene (5 bases). Trimming removed 3 bases from V and 7 bases from J, with 12 bases in between. There are 14 residues in the CDR3. Germline V gives CDR1 MDHEN, CDR2 SYDVKM. The CDR3 is CASSFGWRGEKLFF. The CDR3 nucleotides read TGTGCCAGCAGTTTCGGGTGGAGGGGTGAAAAACTGTTTTTT. The full variable domain, rest sourced from reference TRBV28 and TRBJ1-4, is DVKVTQSSRYLVKRTGEKVFLECVQDMDHENMFWYRQDPGLGLRLIYFSYDVKMKEKGDIPEGYSVSREKKERFSLILESASTNQTSMYLCASSFGWRGEKLFFGSGTQLSVL.

V gene TRBV4-3 combines with J gene TRBJ1-5; TRBD1 might be the D (5 bases). Germline CDR1 reads LGHNA; CDR2 reads YSLEER. The CDR3 covers 15 residues. Trimming pared 1 base from V and 3 bases from J, leaving 10 bases between. The CDR3 bases are TGCGCCAGCAGCCAAGGGCAGGGCCTCAATCAGCCCCAGCATTTT. Its translation is CASSQGQGLNQPQHF.

The chain couples TRBV27 to TRBJ1-2; 10 bases are shared with TRBD1. The CDR3 has 15 residues. Per the germline V gene, CDR1 is MNHEY and CDR2 is SMNVEV (reference sequence). The V gene end was trimmed by 2 bases and the J gene end by 4 bases; junction bases not matched to a gene: 4. CDR3 sequence (DNA): TGTGCCAGCAGTTTAAGGACAGGGGGTTTCTATGGCTACACCTTC. As protein: CASSLRTGGFYGYTF.

V usage is TRBV28 and J usage is TRBJ1-2; possible D gene TRBD1, 6 bases. Trimming removed 7 bases from V and 2 bases from J, with 17 bases in between. This CDR3 is built from 15 residues. Germline values: CDR1 MDHEN, CDR2 SYDVKM. CDR3 DNA: TGTGCCAGCATCTCTCCCGGGGGCGGCAACTATGGCTACACCTTC. Its translation is CASISPGGGNYGYTF.

The CDR3 bases are TGTGCCAGCACCCTACAGGGGTATAGCAATCAGCCCCAGCATTTT. Residues: CASTLQGYSNQPQHF. The chain employs TRBV6-1 and TRBJ1-5; 7 nucleotides align to TRBD1. V was pared by 7 bases and J by 0 bases, with 6 bases of the junction left unmatched. The germline CDR1 and CDR2 sequences are MNHNS and SASEGT. There are 15 residues in the CDR3.

This clone appeared a few times. The chain has TRBV28 and TRBJ1-5; 7 bases line up with TRBD1. Germline CDR1 MDHEN, CDR2 SYDVKM. After removal of 6 bases from V and 6 bases from J, the junction contained 11 bases not matched to a gene. This CDR3 comprises 15 residues. CDR3 bases: TGTGCCAGCAGGCCGACCGGGACAGAAACTCAGCCCCAGCATTTT. As protein: CASRPTGTETQPQHF.

The chain carries TRBV28 and TRBJ2-3, with TRBD2 matching 9 bases. V lost 5 bases to trimming and J lost 7 bases; unmatched junction nucleotides: 13. Germline values: CDR1 MDHEN, CDR2 SYDVKM. The CDR3 consists of 16 residues. CDR3 protein: CASSPIERTSGYTQYF. For the CDR3, the DNA is TGTGCCAGCAGTCCGATCGAGCGTACTAGCGGGTATACGCAGTATTTT.

V gene TRBV28 combines with J gene TRBJ1-5; 8 bases match TRBD1. The CDR3 spans 16 residues. The germline V gene has CDR1 MDHEN and CDR2 SYDVKM. V dropped 6 bases and J dropped 0; count of bases not matched to a gene: 7. CDR3 sequence reads: CASRLTGGDSNQPQHF. The CDR3 DNA is TGTGCCAGCAGGCTAACAGGGGGGGATAGCAATCAGCCCCAGCATTTT.

This chain uses TRBV28 with TRBJ1-2; D is uncertain. This CDR3 has 14 residues. Trimming took 5 bases from V and 4 from J, leaving 14 bases between them. Germline lookup yields CDR1 MDHEN and CDR2 SYDVKM. The DNA of the CDR3 is TGTGCCAGCAGTAGCAGTGACCCACTCTATGGCTACACCTTC. Translation gives CASSSSDPLYGYTF.

This chain connects TRBV13 to TRBJ2-2; the match to TRBD1 covers 8 bases. Germline assignment: CDR1 PRHDT and CDR2 FYEKMQ (reference sequence). V trimming: 1 base; J trimming: 9 bases; junction bases outside the gene matches: 7. The CDR3 runs 15 residues. Here the CDR3 reads CASSLEGQGVRELFF. The DNA of the CDR3 is TGTGCCAGCAGCTTAGAAGGACAGGGTGTAAGGGAGCTGTTTTTT. Drawing the rest from reference TRBV13 and TRBJ2-2, the complete variable domain is AAGVIQSPRHLIKEKRETATLKCYPIPRHDTVYWYQQGPGQDPQFLISFYEKMQSDKGSIPDRFSAQQFSDYHSELNMSSLELGDSALYFCASSLEGQGVRELFFGEGSRLTVL.

The genes are TRBV27 and TRBJ2-2, with 8 bases that match TRBD1. With V trimmed by 8 bases and J by 3 bases, 5 bases remained unmatched. CDR1 is MNHEY and CDR2 is SMNVEV in the germline V gene (reference sequence). The CDR3 has 14 amino acids. Here the CDR3 DNA reads TGTGCCAGCGGCCGACAGGGGCACACCGGGGAGCTGTTTTTT. Translated: CASGRQGHTGELFF.